What follows are 17 T cell receptor beta chains derived from one specimen sequenced in a study of neoadjuvant anti-PD-1 for oral cavity cancer. The time point was: after neoadjuvant nivolumab, at surgical resection. Sequencing was performed with immunoSEQ multiplex PCR; in TCRdb, only in-frame clones are kept and a portion is missing. Of some 6,200 clones listed, around 50% are singletons. The sample was tumor tissue, taken after nivolumab (anti-PD-1) treatment. The receptors derive from a person between 40 and 80 years old with oral cavity squamous cell carcinoma.

CDR3 DNA: TGTGCCAGCAGCCGAGGCGGACTAGGGGACTACGAGCAGTACTTC. This codes for CASSRGGLGDYEQYF. The V call is TRBV6-6, the J call TRBJ2-7; 7 bases align to TRBD2. Germline CDR1 MNHNY, CDR2 SVGAGI (reference sequence). There are 15 residues in the CDR3. The V gene end was trimmed by 6 bases and the J gene end by 3 bases; junction bases not matched to a gene: 11.

V and J are TRBV27 and TRBJ1-2; 12 bases map to TRBD1. Germline V gene sequence: CDR1 MNHEY, CDR2 SMNVEV (reference sequence). CDR3 size: 15 residues. The ends lost 4 bases at V and 4 bases at J; junction bases unmatched: 4. The CDR3 sequence is CASSSGTGGAYGYTF. CDR3 sequence (DNA): TGTGCCAGCAGTTCCGGGACAGGGGGCGCCTATGGCTACACCTTC.

The chain is built from TRBV14 and TRBJ2-1; 15 nucleotides align to TRBD2. Germline assignment: CDR1 SGHDN and CDR2 FVKESK. The CDR3 contains 15 residues. Trimming at V came to 4 bases and at J to 8 bases, leaving 3 bases not matched to a gene. The chain's CDR3 is CASSRTSGGADEQFF. CDR3 in DNA: TGTGCCAGCAGCCGGACTAGCGGGGGGGCCGATGAGCAGTTCTTC.

CDR3 DNA: TGTGCCAGCAGCCCGAGGACAGGTTTTAACTATGGCTACACCTTC. Its translation: CASSPRTGFNYGYTF. This chain links TRBV7-6 with TRBJ1-2; 7 nucleotides align to TRBD1. Unmatched junction bases numbered 7, after V lost 5 bases and J lost 1 base. This CDR3 is 15 amino acids long. Germline V gives CDR1 SGHVS, CDR2 FNYEAQ.

The chain joins TRBV7-6 to TRBJ2-3; the D is unclear. This CDR3 has 15 residues. Germline CDR1 and CDR2: SGHVS and FNYEAQ. The V end was cut by 0 bases, the J end by 6 bases, with 13 bases between. CDR3 sequence reads: CASSLASPSLDTQYF. DNA of the CDR3: TGTGCCAGCAGCTTAGCCTCTCCGTCCCTTGATACGCAGTATTTT.

The rearrangement uses TRBV6-4 and TRBJ2-3; D ambiguous. The germline V gene encodes CDR1 MRHNA and CDR2 SNTAGT. V lost 2 bases to trimming and J lost 2 bases, with 8 bases between them. This CDR3 is 14 amino acids long. The CDR3 DNA follows: TGTGCCAGCAGTGACAATGACTTCACAGATACGCAGTATTTT. Amino acid sequence: CASSDNDFTDTQYF.

The rearrangement uses TRBV7-2 and TRBJ2-2; 10 positions match TRBD1. Germline assignment: CDR1 SGHTA and CDR2 FQGNSA. After removal of 11 bases from V and 0 bases from J, the junction contained 0 bases not matched to a gene. The CDR3 is 13 amino acids. The CDR3 DNA reads as TGTGCCGGGACAGGGGCGAACACCGGGGAGCTGTTTTTT. It specifies CAGTGANTGELFF.

The chain links TRBV5-1 to TRBJ2-5; 10 bases align to TRBD2. With 0 bases clipped from V and 2 bases from J, the junction kept 4 bases outside the gene matches. Germline CDR1 SGHRS, CDR2 YFSETQ. The CDR3 has 16 amino acids. For the CDR3, the DNA is TGCGCCAGCAGCTTGGCCGGACTAGCGGTTCAAGAGACCCAGTACTTC. Its protein product is CASSLAGLAVQETQYF.

The V and J genes are TRBV11-2 and TRBJ1-4, with 9 bases matching TRBD1. With V trimmed by 5 bases and J by 5 bases, 6 bases remained unmatched. CDR1 is SGHAT and CDR2 is FQNNGV in the germline V gene. The CDR3 sequence is 15 residues long. CDR3 sequence: CASSETGGENEKLFF. CDR3 in DNA: TGTGCCAGCAGCGAGACAGGGGGGGAGAATGAAAAACTGTTTTTT.

This clone was seen once. The chain joins TRBV6-1 to TRBJ1-2; 8 bases agree with TRBD1. V lost 0 bases, J lost 5 bases, and 8 bases stayed unmatched. Germline assignment: CDR1 MNHNS and CDR2 SASEGT. This CDR3 has 16 residues. For the CDR3, the DNA is TGTGCCAGCAGTGAAGCGCCTACAGGGGGAGGATATGGCTACACCTTC. This sequence encodes CASSEAPTGGGYGYTF.

This chain links TRBV5-1 with TRBJ2-7, with TRBD1 matching 8 bases. CDR3 length: 14 residues. In germline, CDR1 is SGHRS, CDR2 YFSETQ. Unmatched junction bases numbered 8, after V lost 4 bases and J lost 5 bases. In nucleotides, the CDR3 is TGCGCCAGCAGCGAGGGACAGGCTGGCGACGAGCAGTACTTC. This sequence encodes CASSEGQAGDEQYF.

The chain joins TRBV10-1 to TRBJ1-1; no clear D gene. V was clipped by 0 bases and J by 1 base, with 9 bases between them. Germline V lookup: CDR1 WNHNN, CDR2 SYGVQD (reference sequence). There are 15 residues in the CDR3. CDR3 loop: CASSESSPGNTEAFF. The DNA of the CDR3 is TGCGCCAGCAGTGAGTCTTCTCCAGGGAACACTGAAGCTTTCTTT.

The CDR3 region is CASSSSAGARSEQYF. The CDR3 DNA follows: TGCGCCAGCAGCTCCTCGGCGGGAGCTCGATCCGAGCAGTACTTC. This chain uses TRBV5-1 with TRBJ2-7, with 7 bases aligning to TRBD2. Germline-derived CDR1 and CDR2 are SGHRS and YFSETQ. The CDR3 sequence is 15 residues long. Losses at the gene ends were 3 bases for V and 6 bases for J; bases not matched to a gene: 12.

The V gene is TRBV7-8, the J gene TRBJ1-2; 7 nucleotides line up with TRBD1. In germline, CDR1 is SGHVS, CDR2 FQNEAQ. V gave up 5 bases and J gave up 4 bases; unmatched junction bases: 16. The CDR3 is 17 amino acids. CDR3 sequence: CASSPGHGQVLTYGYTF. CDR3 DNA sequence: TGTGCCAGCAGCCCAGGACATGGACAGGTCCTTACCTATGGCTACACCTTC.

The chain carries TRBV28 and TRBJ1-4; a weak D match, TRBD1 (6 bases). The CDR3 totals 14 residues. Looked up from germline, CDR1 is MDHEN and CDR2 is SYDVKM. V lost 6 bases and J lost 5, with 13 bases in between. The CDR3 DNA reads as TGTGCCAGCAGGATATGGGGGGGCAATGAAAAACTGTTTTTT. Amino acid sequence: CASRIWGGNEKLFF. Full variable domain (rest looked up from reference TRBV28 and TRBJ1-4): DVKVTQSSRYLVKRTGEKVFLECVQDMDHENMFWYRQDPGLGLRLIYFSYDVKMKEKGDIPEGYSVSREKKERFSLILESASTNQTSMYLCASRIWGGNEKLFFGSGTQLSVL.

The rearrangement links TRBV6-1 to TRBJ1-1; D is ambiguous. The germline V gene has CDR1 MNHNS and CDR2 SASEGT. The CDR3 contains 13 residues. V was shortened by 2 bases and J by 6 bases, with 10 bases between the two germline ends. As DNA, the CDR3 is TGTGCCAGCAGTGAATGGGCCATGCCTGAAGCTTTCTTT. The encoded protein is CASSEWAMPEAFF.

As for this clone: An end of the junction does not agree with germline; a read error may underlie this. Different DNA sequences within this sample yield the same CDR3. This chain connects TRBV19 to TRBJ1-2; TRBD1 is a possible D gene (6 bases). CDR1 is LNHDA, CDR2 SQIVND, per germline (reference sequence). This CDR3 region has 14 residues. CDR3 sequence (DNA): TGTGCCAGTACCCCGGGACACCCACCGTATGGCTATACCTTC. This gives the protein CASTPGHPPYGYTF.